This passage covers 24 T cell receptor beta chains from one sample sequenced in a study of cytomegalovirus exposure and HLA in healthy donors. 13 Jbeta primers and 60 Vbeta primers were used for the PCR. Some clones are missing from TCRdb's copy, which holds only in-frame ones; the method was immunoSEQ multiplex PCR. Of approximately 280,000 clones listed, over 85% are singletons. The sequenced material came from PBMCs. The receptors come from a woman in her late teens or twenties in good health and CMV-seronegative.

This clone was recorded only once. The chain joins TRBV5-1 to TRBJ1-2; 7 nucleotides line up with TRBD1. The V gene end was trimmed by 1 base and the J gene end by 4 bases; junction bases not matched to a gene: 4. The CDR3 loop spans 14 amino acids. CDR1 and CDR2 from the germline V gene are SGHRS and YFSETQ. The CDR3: CASSLNRGSYGYTF. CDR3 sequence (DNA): TGCGCCAGCAGCTTGAACAGGGGATCCTATGGCTACACCTTC.

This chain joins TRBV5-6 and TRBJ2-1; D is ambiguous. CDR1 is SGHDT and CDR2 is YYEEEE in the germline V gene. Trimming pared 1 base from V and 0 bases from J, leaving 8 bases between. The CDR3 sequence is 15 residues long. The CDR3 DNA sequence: TGTGCCAGCAGCTTGCGTTCCAGCTCCTACAATGAGCAGTTCTTC. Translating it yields CASSLRSSSYNEQFF. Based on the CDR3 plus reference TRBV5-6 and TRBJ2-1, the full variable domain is DAGVTQSPTHLIKTRGQQVTLRCSPKSGHDTVSWYQQALGQGPQFIFQYYEEEERQRGNFPDRFSGHQFPNYSSELNVNALLLGDSALYLCASSLRSSSYNEQFFGPGTRLTVL.

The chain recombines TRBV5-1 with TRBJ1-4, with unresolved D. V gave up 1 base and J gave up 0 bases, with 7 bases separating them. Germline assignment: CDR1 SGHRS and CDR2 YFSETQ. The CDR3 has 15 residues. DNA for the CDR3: TGCGCCAGCAGCTTGTTTCGGGCAACTAATGAAAAACTGTTTTTT. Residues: CASSLFRATNEKLFF.

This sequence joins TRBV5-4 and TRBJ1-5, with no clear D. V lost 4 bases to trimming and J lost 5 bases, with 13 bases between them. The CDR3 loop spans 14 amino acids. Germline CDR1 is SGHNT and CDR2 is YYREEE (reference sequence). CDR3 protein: CASSPGTGHQPQHF. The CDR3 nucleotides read TGTGCCAGCAGCCCAGGAACCGGCCATCAGCCCCAGCATTTT.

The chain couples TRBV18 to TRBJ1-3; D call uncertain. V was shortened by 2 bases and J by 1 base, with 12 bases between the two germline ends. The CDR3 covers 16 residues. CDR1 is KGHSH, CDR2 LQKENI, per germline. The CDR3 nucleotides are TGTGCCAGCTCACCAGTACAGATTGTTTCTGGAAACACCATATATTTT. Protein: CASSPVQIVSGNTIYF.

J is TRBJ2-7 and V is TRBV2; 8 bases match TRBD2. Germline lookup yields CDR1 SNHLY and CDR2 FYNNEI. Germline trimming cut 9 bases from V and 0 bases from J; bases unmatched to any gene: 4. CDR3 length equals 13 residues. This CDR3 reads CARAGGNSYEQYF. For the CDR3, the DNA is TGTGCCAGGGCGGGGGGAAACTCCTACGAGCAGTACTTC.

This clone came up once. The CDR3 region is CASSFGRTGNTGELFF. CDR3 DNA sequence: TGCGCCAGCAGCTTCGGTCGGACAGGGAACACCGGGGAGCTGTTTTTT. The V gene is TRBV5-1, the J gene TRBJ2-2, with TRBD1 matching 7 bases. The CDR3 is 16 amino acids. Germline trimming cut 2 bases from V and 1 base from J; bases unmatched to any gene: 5. Germline V gene sequence: CDR1 SGHRS, CDR2 YFSETQ.

The CDR3 DNA follows: TGTGCCAGCAGATCCGGGGGGACGGGCAATCAGCCCCAGCATTTT. Translated, it gives CASRSGGTGNQPQHF. The rearrangement uses TRBV27 and TRBJ1-5; D possibly corresponds to TRBD1 (5 bases). Between the trimmed V and J ends, which lost 6 bases and 2 bases, there was a span of 14 bases. Germline V gene data show CDR1 as MNHEY and CDR2 as SMNVEV (reference sequence). The CDR3 has 15 residues.

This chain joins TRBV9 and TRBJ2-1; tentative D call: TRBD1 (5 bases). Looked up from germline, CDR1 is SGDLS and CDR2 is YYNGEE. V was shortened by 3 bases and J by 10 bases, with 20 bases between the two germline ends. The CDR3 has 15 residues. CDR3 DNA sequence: TGTGCCAGCAGCGCCCATGGTCCTCCTCAGGGAGAGCAGTTCTTC. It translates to CASSAHGPPQGEQFF.

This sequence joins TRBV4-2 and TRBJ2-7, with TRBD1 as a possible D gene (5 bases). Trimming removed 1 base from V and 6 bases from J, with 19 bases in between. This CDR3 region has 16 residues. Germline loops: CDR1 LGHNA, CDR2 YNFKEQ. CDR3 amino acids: CASSQGLGEFRREQYF. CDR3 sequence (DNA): TGTGCCAGCAGCCAAGGTCTAGGGGAATTTCGTCGCGAGCAGTACTTC.

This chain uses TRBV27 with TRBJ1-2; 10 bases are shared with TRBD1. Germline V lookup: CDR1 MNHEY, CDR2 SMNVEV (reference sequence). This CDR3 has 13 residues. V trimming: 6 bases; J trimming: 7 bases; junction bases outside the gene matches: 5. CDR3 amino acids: CASSTRQGAGYTF. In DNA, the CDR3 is TGTGCCAGCAGCACACGACAGGGGGCTGGCTACACCTTC.

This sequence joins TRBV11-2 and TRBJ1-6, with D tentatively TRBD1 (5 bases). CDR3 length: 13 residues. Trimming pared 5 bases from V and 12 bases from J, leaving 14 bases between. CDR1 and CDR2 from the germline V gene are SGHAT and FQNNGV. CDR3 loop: CASSPVPQGPLHF. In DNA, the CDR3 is TGTGCCAGCAGCCCGGTACCTCAGGGACCCCTCCACTTT.

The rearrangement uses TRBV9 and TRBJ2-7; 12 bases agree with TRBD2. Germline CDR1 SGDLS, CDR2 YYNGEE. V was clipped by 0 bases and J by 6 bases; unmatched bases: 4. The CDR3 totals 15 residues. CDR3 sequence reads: CASSVASGGAGEQYF. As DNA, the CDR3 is TGTGCCAGCAGCGTAGCTAGCGGGGGGGCCGGCGAGCAGTACTTC. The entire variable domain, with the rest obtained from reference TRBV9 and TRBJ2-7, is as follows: DSGVTQTPKHLITATGQRVTLRCSPRSGDLSVYWYQQSLDQGLQFLIQYYNGEERAKGNILERFSAQQFPDLHSELNLSSLELGDSALYFCASSVASGGAGEQYFGPGTRLTVT.

The CDR3 sequence: CASSPGRVNIQYF. DNA of the CDR3: TGTGCCAGCTCACCAGGGAGGGTAAACATTCAGTACTTC. This sequence joins TRBV18 and TRBJ2-4, with TRBD2 identical over 7 bases. Trimming removed 2 bases from V and 6 bases from J; junction bases left unmatched: 1. The CDR3 is 13 amino acids. Germline CDR1 reads KGHSH; CDR2 reads LQKENI.

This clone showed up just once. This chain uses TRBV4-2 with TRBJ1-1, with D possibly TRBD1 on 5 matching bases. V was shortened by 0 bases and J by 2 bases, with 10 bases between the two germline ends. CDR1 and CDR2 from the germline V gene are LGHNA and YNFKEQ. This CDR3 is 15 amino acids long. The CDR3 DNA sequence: TGTGCCAGCAGCCAAGATAGTACAGGTAACACTGAAGCTTTCTTT. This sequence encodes CASSQDSTGNTEAFF.

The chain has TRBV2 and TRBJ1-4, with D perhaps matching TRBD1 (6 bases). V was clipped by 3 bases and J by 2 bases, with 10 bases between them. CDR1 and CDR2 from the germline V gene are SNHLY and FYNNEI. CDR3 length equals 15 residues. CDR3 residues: CASSDRGGTNEKLFF. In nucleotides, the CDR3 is TGTGCCAGCAGTGACAGGGGTGGGACTAATGAAAAACTGTTTTTT.

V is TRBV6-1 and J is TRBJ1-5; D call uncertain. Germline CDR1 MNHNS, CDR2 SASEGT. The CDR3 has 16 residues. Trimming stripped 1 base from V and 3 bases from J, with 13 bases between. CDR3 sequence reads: CASSEGKNRDNQPQHF. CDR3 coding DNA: TGTGCCAGCAGTGAAGGAAAAAACAGAGACAATCAGCCCCAGCATTTT.

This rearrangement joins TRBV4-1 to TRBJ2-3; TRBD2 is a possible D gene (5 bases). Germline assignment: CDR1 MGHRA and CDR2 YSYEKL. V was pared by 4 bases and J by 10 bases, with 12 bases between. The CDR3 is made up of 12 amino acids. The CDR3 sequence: CASSLTGIPQYF. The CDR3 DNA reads TGCGCCAGCAGCCTAACCGGGATACCGCAGTATTTT.

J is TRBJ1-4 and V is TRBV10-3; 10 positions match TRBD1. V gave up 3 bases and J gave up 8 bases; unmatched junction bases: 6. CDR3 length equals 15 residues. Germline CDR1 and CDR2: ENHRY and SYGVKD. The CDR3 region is CAISDSGQGGEKLFF. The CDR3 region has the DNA TGTGCCATCAGTGATTCCGGACAGGGGGGGGAAAAACTGTTTTTT.

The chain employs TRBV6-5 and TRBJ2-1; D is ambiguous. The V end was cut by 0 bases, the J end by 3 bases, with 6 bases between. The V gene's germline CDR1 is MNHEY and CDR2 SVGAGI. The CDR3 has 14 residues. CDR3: CASSYSYRYNEQFF. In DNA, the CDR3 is TGTGCCAGCAGTTACTCCTACCGCTACAATGAGCAGTTCTTC.

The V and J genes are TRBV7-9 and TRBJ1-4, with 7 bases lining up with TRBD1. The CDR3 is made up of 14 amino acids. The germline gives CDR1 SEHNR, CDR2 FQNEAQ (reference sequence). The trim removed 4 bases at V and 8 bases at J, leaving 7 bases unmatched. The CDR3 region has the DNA TGTGCCAGCAGCTCAGACCGGGACAGCGAAAAACTGTTTTTT. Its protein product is CASSSDRDSEKLFF.

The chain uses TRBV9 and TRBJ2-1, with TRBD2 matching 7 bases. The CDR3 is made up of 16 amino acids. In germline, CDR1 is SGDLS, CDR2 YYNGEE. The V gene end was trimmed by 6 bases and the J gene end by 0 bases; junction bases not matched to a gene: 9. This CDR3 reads CASTQFGGSSYNEQFF. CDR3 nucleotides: TGTGCCAGCACCCAATTCGGGGGGAGCTCCTACAATGAGCAGTTCTTC.

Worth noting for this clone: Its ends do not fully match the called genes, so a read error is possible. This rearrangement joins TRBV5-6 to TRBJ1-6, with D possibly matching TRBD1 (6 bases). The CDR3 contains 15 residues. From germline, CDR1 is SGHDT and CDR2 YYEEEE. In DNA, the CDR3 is TGTGCCAGCGGCACACAGGGTAGCTATAATTCACCCCCCCACTTT. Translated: CASGTQGSYNSPPHF.

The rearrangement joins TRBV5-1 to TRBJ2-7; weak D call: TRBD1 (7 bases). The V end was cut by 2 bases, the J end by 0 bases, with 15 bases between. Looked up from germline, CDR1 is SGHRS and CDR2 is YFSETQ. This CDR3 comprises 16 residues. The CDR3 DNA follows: TGCGCCAGCAGCTTTCAGGGGGGACAGAGCTCCTACGAGCAGTACTTC. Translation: CASSFQGGQSSYEQYF.